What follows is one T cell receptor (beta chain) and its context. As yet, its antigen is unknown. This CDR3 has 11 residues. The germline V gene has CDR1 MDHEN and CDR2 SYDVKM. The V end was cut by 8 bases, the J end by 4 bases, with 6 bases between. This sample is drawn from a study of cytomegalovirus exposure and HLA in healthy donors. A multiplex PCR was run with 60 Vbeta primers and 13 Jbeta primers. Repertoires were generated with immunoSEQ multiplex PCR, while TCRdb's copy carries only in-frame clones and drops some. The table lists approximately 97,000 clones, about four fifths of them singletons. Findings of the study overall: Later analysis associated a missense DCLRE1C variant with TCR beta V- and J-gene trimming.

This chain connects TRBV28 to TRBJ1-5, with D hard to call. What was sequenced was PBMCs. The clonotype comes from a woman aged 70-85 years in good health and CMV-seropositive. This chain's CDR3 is CASRGNQPQHF. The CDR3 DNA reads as TGTGCCAGCCGGGGTAATCAGCCCCAGCATTTT.